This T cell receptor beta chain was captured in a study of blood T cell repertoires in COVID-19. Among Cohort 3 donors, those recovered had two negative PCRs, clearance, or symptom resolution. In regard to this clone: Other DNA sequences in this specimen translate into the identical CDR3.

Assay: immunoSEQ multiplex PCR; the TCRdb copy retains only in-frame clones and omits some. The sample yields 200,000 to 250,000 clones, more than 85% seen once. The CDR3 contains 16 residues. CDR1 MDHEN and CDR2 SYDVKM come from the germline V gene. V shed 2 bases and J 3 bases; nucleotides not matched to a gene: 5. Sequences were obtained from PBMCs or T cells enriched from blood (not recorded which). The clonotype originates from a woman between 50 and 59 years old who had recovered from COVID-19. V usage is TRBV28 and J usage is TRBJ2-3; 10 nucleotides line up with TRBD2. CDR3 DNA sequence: TGTGCCAGCAGTTTACTAGCGGGAGTTCTTACAGATACGCAGTATTTT. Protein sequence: CASSLLAGVLTDTQYF.